The 27 T cell receptor beta chains given below trace back to one sample, sequenced in a study of technical replicates of blood from several donors. Sequencing was performed with immunoSEQ multiplex PCR; in TCRdb, only in-frame clones are kept and a portion is missing. The sample includes 75,000 to 100,000 clones, 85% to 95% of them seen just once. The sample taken for sequencing was T cells isolated from PBMCs. The receptors come from a human donor in good health.

This chain uses TRBV19 with TRBJ1-1; 10 nucleotides agree with TRBD1. V shed 3 bases and J 5 bases; nucleotides not matched to a gene: 6. The germline V gene encodes CDR1 LNHDA and CDR2 SQIVND (reference sequence). This CDR3 is 15 amino acids long. CDR3 DNA sequence: TGTGCCAGTAGTATTAAAGGACAGGGGGAAACTGAAGCTTTCTTT. Translated: CASSIKGQGETEAFF.

The chain has TRBV30 and TRBJ1-2; D gene unclear. CDR1 GTSNPN and CDR2 SVGIG come from the germline V gene (reference sequence). The CDR3 runs 12 residues. Between the trimmed V and J ends, which lost 2 bases and 4 bases, there was a span of 8 bases. CDR3 protein: CAWSPPGYGYTF. CDR3 coding DNA: TGTGCCTGGAGTCCGCCCGGCTATGGCTACACCTTC.

J is TRBJ2-7 and V is TRBV5-1; 10 positions agree with TRBD1. The length of the CDR3 is 14 residues. Germline lookup yields CDR1 SGHRS and CDR2 YFSETQ. Trimming took 2 bases from V and 5 from J; bases not matched to a gene: 4. The CDR3 DNA reads TGCGCCAGCAGCTTACGACAGGGGGCCAACGAGCAGTACTTC. It translates to CASSLRQGANEQYF.

The chain joins TRBV6-5 to TRBJ2-2; D remains ambiguous. V shed 5 bases and J shed 6 bases, with 10 bases lying between them. The germline CDR1 and CDR2 sequences are MNHEY and SVGAGI. CDR3 length equals 13 residues. CDR3 sequence: CASSHEISGELFF. The CDR3 DNA sequence: TGTGCCAGCAGTCACGAGATCTCCGGGGAGCTGTTTTTT.

The rearrangement links TRBV7-3 to TRBJ2-3, with 10 bases lining up with TRBD1. This CDR3 spans 16 amino acids. Germline CDR1 SGHTA, CDR2 FQGTGA. The V segment lost 3 bases and the J segment 5 bases; nucleotides outside the gene matches: 8. In nucleotides, the CDR3 is TGTGCCAGCAGCTTTGACAGGGGGCCCTTCGGAGATACGCAGTATTTT. As protein: CASSFDRGPFGDTQYF.

The chain has TRBV7-9 and TRBJ2-3; 10 bases are shared with TRBD2. Germline values: CDR1 SEHNR, CDR2 FQNEAQ (reference sequence). V lost 5 bases to trimming and J lost 5 bases; unmatched junction nucleotides: 10. The CDR3 is 16 residues long. CDR3 sequence: CASSALTSGVGDTQYF. In DNA, the CDR3 is TGTGCCAGCAGCGCCCTAACTAGCGGGGTTGGAGATACGCAGTATTTT.

The V and J genes are TRBV6-5 and TRBJ2-7; weak D call: TRBD1 (6 bases). CDR1 MNHEY and CDR2 SVGAGI come from the germline V gene. The CDR3 spans 16 residues. Trimming removed 3 bases from V and 4 bases from J, with 19 bases in between. The chain's CDR3 is CASSYVSGQGFYEQYF. The CDR3 DNA follows: TGTGCCAGCAGTTATGTTTCCGGCCAGGGGTTTTACGAGCAGTACTTC.

V and J are TRBV9 and TRBJ1-1, with a possible D match to TRBD1 (6 bases). The CDR3 has 12 amino acids. Trimming took off 7 bases at V and 4 bases at J, with 11 bases between the two ends. The germline V gene has CDR1 SGDLS and CDR2 YYNGEE. The CDR3 DNA sequence: TGTGCCAGCGGTACAGGGAGCACTGAAGCTTTCTTT. As protein: CASGTGSTEAFF.

The J gene is TRBJ2-5, the V gene TRBV9, with 7 bases fitting TRBD1. Germline V lookup: CDR1 SGDLS, CDR2 YYNGEE. This CDR3 region has 14 residues. The J segment lost 4 bases and the V segment lost 0 bases, leaving 3 bases of the junction unmatched. As DNA, the CDR3 is TGTGCCAGCAGCGTAGACAGGGGACCAGAGACCCAGTACTTC. This codes for CASSVDRGPETQYF.

The gene calls are TRBV28 and TRBJ2-1; 9 bases match TRBD2. Germline V CDR1 and CDR2: MDHEN, SYDVKM. CDR3 length: 15 residues. Trimming at V came to 6 bases and at J to 7 bases, leaving 10 bases not matched to a gene. This CDR3 reads CASSRTSGWGNEQFF. The CDR3 DNA is TGTGCCAGCAGCCGAACTAGCGGGTGGGGAAATGAGCAGTTCTTC.

The rearrangement joins TRBV7-2 to TRBJ1-5, with 12 bases fitting TRBD1. Per the germline V gene, CDR1 is SGHTA and CDR2 is FQGNSA. The CDR3 has 16 residues. V dropped 5 bases and J dropped 2; count of bases not matched to a gene: 4. CDR3 nucleotides: TGTGCCAGCAGCAAGGGACAGGGGGCCGGCAATCAGCCCCAGCATTTT. Translation: CASSKGQGAGNQPQHF.

The chain combines TRBV6-5 with TRBJ2-5, with D possibly TRBD2 on 6 matching bases. Germline CDR1 reads MNHEY; CDR2 reads SVGAGI. This CDR3 comprises 15 residues. The V gene lost 0 bases and the J gene lost 5 bases, with 13 bases spanning the gap. The CDR3, as DNA: TGTGCCAGCAGTTACTCGAGGAGGGGCCAGGAGACCCAGTACTTC. Its translation is CASSYSRRGQETQYF.

The CDR3 protein is CASSPGLVAGNEQFF. Here the CDR3 DNA reads TGCGCCAGCAGCCCGGGACTGGTAGCCGGGAATGAGCAGTTCTTC. The rearrangement joins TRBV4-1 to TRBJ2-1, with D tentatively TRBD2 (6 bases). V lost 4 bases, J lost 7 bases, and 17 bases lay in between. From germline, CDR1 is MGHRA and CDR2 YSYEKL. The CDR3 is 15 residues long.

This chain joins TRBV10-1 and TRBJ2-7; 7 bases fit TRBD2. From germline, CDR1 is WNHNN and CDR2 SYGVQD (reference sequence). The CDR3 extends over 15 amino acids. V gave up 3 bases and J gave up 2 bases; unmatched junction bases: 7. The CDR3 region is CASSDLGGVTYEQYF. CDR3 coding DNA: TGCGCCAGCAGTGATTTGGGGGGGGTAACCTACGAGCAGTACTTC.

The V and J genes are TRBV19 and TRBJ2-7; 7 nucleotides align to TRBD2. The CDR3 loop spans 15 amino acids. Trimming removed 1 base from V and 2 bases from J; junction bases left unmatched: 5. Germline V lookup: CDR1 LNHDA, CDR2 SQIVND (reference sequence). The DNA of the CDR3 is TGTGCCAGTAGTATAGGTGGCGGGGGACCCTACGAGCAGTACTTC. This codes for CASSIGGGGPYEQYF. The variable domain in full, completed from reference TRBV19 and TRBJ2-7, reads DGGITQSPKYLFRKEGQNVTLSCEQNLNHDAMYWYRQDPGQGLRLIYYSQIVNDFQKGDIAEGYSVSREKKESFPLTVTSAQKNPTAFYLCASSIGGGGPYEQYFGPGTRLTVT.

The V call is TRBV5-1, the J call TRBJ1-3; 7 bases align to TRBD1. V shed 6 bases and J 0 bases; nucleotides not matched to a gene: 6. Germline V gene sequence: CDR1 SGHRS, CDR2 YFSETQ. The CDR3 is 15 amino acids. This CDR3 is CASKTGFLSGNTIYF. DNA of the CDR3: TGCGCCAGCAAGACAGGGTTCCTCTCTGGAAACACCATATATTTT.

The V gene is TRBV5-1, the J gene TRBJ1-1; D remains ambiguous. The germline CDR1 and CDR2 sequences are SGHRS and YFSETQ. This CDR3 comprises 12 residues. Trimming left V 0 bases short and J 10 bases short, with 10 bases between. CDR3 nucleotide sequence: TGCGCCAGCAGCTTGGAAGAGGGAACAGCTTTCTTT. This translates into CASSLEEGTAFF.

This chain joins TRBV19 and TRBJ2-1, with 11 bases identical to TRBD1. The CDR3 is 19 amino acids. CDR1 is LNHDA, CDR2 SQIVND, per germline (reference sequence). Trimming took 2 bases from V and 4 from J; bases not matched to a gene: 13. The CDR3 sequence: CASSIRPPGQGAGYNEQFF. CDR3 coding DNA: TGTGCCAGTAGTATAAGGCCCCCCGGACAGGGGGCGGGATACAATGAGCAGTTCTTC. Combining the CDR3 with reference TRBV19 and TRBJ2-1 gives the whole variable domain DGGITQSPKYLFRKEGQNVTLSCEQNLNHDAMYWYRQDPGQGLRLIYYSQIVNDFQKGDIAEGYSVSREKKESFPLTVTSAQKNPTAFYLCASSIRPPGQGAGYNEQFFGPGTRLTVL.

The V gene is TRBV19, the J gene TRBJ2-7; D remains unclear. Between the trimmed V and J ends, which lost 1 base and 2 bases, there was a span of 9 bases. Germline CDR1 is LNHDA and CDR2 is SQIVND (reference sequence). The CDR3 is 14 amino acids. The CDR3 here is CASSIVGAAYEQYF. The CDR3 region has the DNA TGTGCCAGTAGTATAGTAGGCGCGGCCTACGAGCAGTACTTC.

This chain uses TRBV11-2 with TRBJ1-1; TRBD1 might be the D (6 bases). Deletions cut 2 bases from V and 8 bases from J, with 9 bases between. This CDR3 contains 12 residues. Germline CDR1 SGHAT, CDR2 FQNNGV. CDR3 amino acids: CASSLYREEAFF. DNA for the CDR3: TGTGCCAGCAGCTTATACAGGGAAGAAGCTTTCTTT.

The chain carries TRBV2 and TRBJ2-5, with 10 positions matching TRBD1. CDR1 SNHLY and CDR2 FYNNEI come from the germline V gene. The V gene end was trimmed by 5 bases and the J gene end by 3 bases; junction bases not matched to a gene: 3. The CDR3 has 14 residues. The CDR3: CASSTGTGEETQYF. CDR3 nucleotides: TGTGCCAGCAGTACCGGGACAGGGGAAGAGACCCAGTACTTC.

The chain uses TRBV7-9 and TRBJ1-5, with 7 bases fitting TRBD1. The germline V gene has CDR1 SEHNR and CDR2 FQNEAQ (reference sequence). CDR3 size: 15 residues. V lost 4 bases to trimming and J lost 9 bases; unmatched junction nucleotides: 12. In DNA form, the CDR3 reads TGTGCCAGCAGCTCAGACAGGGCCCACCAGGGGCCCCAGCATTTT. It yields the protein CASSSDRAHQGPQHF.

This clone was detected only once. This chain connects TRBV27 to TRBJ2-3; D is perhaps TRBD1 (5 bases). CDR1 and CDR2 (germline): MNHEY, SMNVEV (reference sequence). Trimming pared 5 bases from V and 7 bases from J, leaving 22 bases between. The CDR3 spans 16 residues. CDR3: CASSSRQGRSMYTQYF. The CDR3, as DNA: TGTGCCAGCAGTAGCCGGCAGGGAAGGAGCATGTATACGCAGTATTTT.

J is TRBJ2-5 and V is TRBV4-1; D uncertain. The CDR3 length is 14 residues. Trimming cost V 1 base and J 4 bases, with 10 bases left between them. Germline V gene sequence: CDR1 MGHRA, CDR2 YSYEKL. CDR3: CASSQAPHRETQYF. The CDR3, as DNA: TGCGCCAGCAGCCAAGCTCCGCATAGAGAGACCCAGTACTTC.

The chain couples TRBV11-3 to TRBJ2-1, with 9 bases fitting TRBD2. V shed 4 bases and J 3 bases; nucleotides not matched to a gene: 7. This CDR3 is built from 16 residues. The germline V gene encodes CDR1 SGHNT and CDR2 YENEEA. CDR3 DNA sequence: TGTGCCAGCAGCTCATCTAGCGGGATAAGCTACAATGAGCAGTTCTTC. Translating it yields CASSSSSGISYNEQFF.

J is TRBJ1-4 and V is TRBV6-1; no firm D call. V shed 3 bases and J shed 15 bases, with 17 bases lying between them. Germline values: CDR1 MNHNS, CDR2 SASEGT. The CDR3 covers 13 residues. For the CDR3, the DNA is TGTGCCAGCAGTGAGGAGATTTTGAATCGGGTGTTTTTT. It codes for CASSEEILNRVFF.

J is TRBJ2-7 and V is TRBV4-1, with 7 nucleotides matching TRBD2. The CDR3 contains 15 residues. Germline V gene lookup returns CDR1 MGHRA and CDR2 YSYEKL. With 4 bases clipped from V and 7 bases from J, the junction kept 13 bases outside the gene matches. CDR3 sequence (DNA): TGCGCCAGCAGCCCTAGAACTAGCGCAACTGGGGAGCAGTACTTC. It encodes CASSPRTSATGEQYF.